This T cell receptor beta chain comes out of a study of blood T cell repertoires in COVID-19. The germline V gene encodes CDR1 MNHEY and CDR2 SVGAGI. V shed 0 bases and J shed 4 bases, with 12 bases lying between them. The CDR3 contains 15 residues. Sequencing used immunoSEQ multiplex PCR; TCRdb keeps in-frame clones, though not all of them. The data contain 140,000 to 150,000 clones, 75% to 90% of them singletons. J is TRBJ1-2 and V is TRBV6-5; D not resolved. This sequence originates from a human donor in a cohort sampled during active COVID-19. Input material: peripheral blood. As DNA, the CDR3 is TGTGCCAGCAGTTACTCGAGTTATGAGCCCTATGGCTACACCTTC. It is translated as CASSYSSYEPYGYTF.